This T cell receptor (beta chain) was captured in a study of T cells after yellow fever vaccination (dated by TCRdb to about 2019). About the investigation overall: Libraries from fractions with low cell numbers were prepared with the SMART-Seq v4 Ultra Low Input RNA kit. Two healthy male donors, one aged 18 to 30 and one aged 30 to 40 years, made up the cohort. Blood samples were taken at several timepoints before and after primary and secondary immunization, and bulk PBMC replicates and cell subsets were isolated. To follow T-cell clones before and after primary and booster YFV17D yellow fever vaccination, bulk TCR alpha and beta repertoires were sequenced over time. What the research found in general, with its limitations: Because the study included only two donors, the extent to which the findings can be generalized is limited. A small share of clonotypes was detected in both CD4 and CD8 compartments, with the overlap likely arising from convergent recombination. After the booster, most of the clones that had expanded following primary vaccination were detected again (96% of CD4 and 88% of CD8), which suggests that memory was broadly maintained. Because abundant contaminating clonotypes from the bulk population could be contained in FACS-sorted repertoires, computational filtering was required. The secondary T-cell response was weaker than the primary response but faster, peaking on day 5 instead of day 15.

This clonotype showed up many times. Its recognized antigen is unknown. Base qualities are not provided; no much larger clone lies one nucleotide away. V and J are truncated by 2 bases and 2 bases respectively, leaving an intervening sequence of 13 bases. CDR1 is given as MNHEY and CDR2 as SVGAGI, both from the germline V gene. Its CDR3 holds 15 amino acids, cysteine through phenylalanine. Here the CDR3 DNA is all that survives: 45 bases in frame from base 1. Sequencing was performed on an Illumina NovaSeq 6000. Synthesis of TCR cDNA relied on 5'RACE template switching, a step that introduced a universal primer site along with unique molecular identifiers. cDNA synthesis was primed from both the TCR alpha and TCR beta constant segments. Library amplification involved two PCR steps, and the second step added sample barcodes and sequencing adapters. Sequencing of the libraries was done on either Illumina HiSeq 2500 (2x100 bp) or NovaSeq (2x150 bp). In the authors' own workflow: Demultiplexing of reads and collapsing into UMI consensus sequences were performed with MIGEC, and V(D)J alignment was carried out with MiXCR. Vaccine-responding clonotypes were identified with edgeR using replicate PBMC samples, with FDR below 0.01 and a log2 fold change above 5 up to day 15 being required. Bulk clonotypes were assigned CD4 or CD8 identity according to which sequenced CD4 or CD8 repertoire held them at higher abundance. TCRdb reprocessed the public reads (quality trimming at Q25 with fastp, clone calling with MiXCR) and kept in-frame beta chains. When rows share a CDR3 protein, they turn into one entry using the most common DNA and genes. The V and J calls were not made by the authors but by TCRdb's processing. For this sample there are a few hundred thousand distinct CDR3 sequences; about 10% appear just once. 3% to 3.5% of the sample is in the top ten clones.

The treatment or condition label of this sample denotes: live attenuated yellow fever vaccine strain. A standard Ficoll-Paque protocol was used to isolate PBMCs from peripheral blood. CD4 and CD8 T-cell fractions were isolated with Dynabeads CD4 and CD8 positive selection kits. RNA was extracted with TriZol from bulk PBMCs, CD4 and CD8 fractions, and dextramer-positive and dextramer-negative fractions. The sequenced sample was CD4+ T cells sorted from PBMCs, obtained 5 days after the yellow fever booster vaccination. The receptor was derived from a man aged 18 to 30 who received the YFV17D yellow fever vaccine. The receptor chain draws on TRBV6-5 and TRBJ2-7; TRBD1 is possibly the D segment (5 matching bases). The CDR3 region: CASSYERQTPYEQYF. DNA sequence: TGTGCCAGCAGTTACGAGCGACAGACTCCCTACGAGCAGTACTTC.